The 14 T cell receptor beta chains below all came from one sample that was sequenced in a study of blood T cell repertoires in COVID-19. The table came from immunoSEQ multiplex PCR; TCRdb's copy has only in-frame clones and leaves some out. The sample shows some 290,000 clones, about nine tenths of them seen only once. The specimen sequenced was peripheral blood. The receptor set was obtained from a woman aged 45-60 years who had recovered from COVID-19.

A single count supports this clone. The chain employs TRBV10-2 and TRBJ2-5, with 11 bases fitting TRBD2. CDR1 WSHSY and CDR2 SAAADI come from the germline V gene. This CDR3 has 15 amino acids. V dropped 4 bases and J dropped 1; count of bases not matched to a gene: 2. The CDR3 reads CASSATSGGQETQYF. The DNA for the CDR3 is TGCGCCAGCAGTGCCACTAGCGGGGGCCAAGAGACCCAGTACTTC.

The gene calls are TRBV5-6 and TRBJ2-7; TRBD2 might be the D (6 bases). Germline lookup yields CDR1 SGHDT and CDR2 YYEEEE. Trimming shortened V by 5 bases and J by 7 bases, and 19 bases separated the two germline ends. This CDR3 comprises 14 residues. For the CDR3, the DNA is TGTGCCAGCAGGATGGGGGGTTTGGGTCGGGAGCAGTACTTC. This gives the protein CASRMGGLGREQYF. Filled out from reference TRBV5-6 and TRBJ2-7, the complete variable domain reads DAGVTQSPTHLIKTRGQQVTLRCSPKSGHDTVSWYQQALGQGPQFIFQYYEEEERQRGNFPDRFSGHQFPNYSSELNVNALLLGDSALYLCASRMGGLGREQYFGPGTRLTVT.

This sequence joins TRBV4-2 and TRBJ1-5; D not certain. Germline CDR1 and CDR2: LGHNA and YNFKEQ. This CDR3 has 13 residues. V lost 3 bases and J 3 bases, leaving 6 bases between the germline ends. The CDR3 nucleotides are TGTGCCAGCAGCCACGCAGTCAATCAGCCCCAGCATTTT. Translated: CASSHAVNQPQHF.

The chain couples TRBV27 to TRBJ1-6, with D possibly TRBD1 on 5 matching bases. Trimming took 1 base from V and 2 from J, leaving 12 bases between them. Per germline, CDR1 MNHEY and CDR2 SMNVEV (reference sequence). CDR3 size: 17 residues. The DNA of the CDR3 is TGTGCCAGCAGTTTATGGGGGGAGAGGGCCTATAATTCACCCCTCCACTTT. This gives the protein CASSLWGERAYNSPLHF.

The rearrangement links TRBV5-6 to TRBJ1-3; TRBD1 is a possible D gene (5 bases). Trimming stripped 0 bases from V and 0 bases from J, with 10 bases between. This CDR3 has 16 residues. Germline CDR1 is SGHDT and CDR2 is YYEEEE. The CDR3 region has the DNA TGTGCCAGCAGCTTGGAAGACAGCCGCTCTGGAAACACCATATATTTT. Translated: CASSLEDSRSGNTIYF. The full variable domain, rest sourced from reference TRBV5-6 and TRBJ1-3, is DAGVTQSPTHLIKTRGQQVTLRCSPKSGHDTVSWYQQALGQGPQFIFQYYEEEERQRGNFPDRFSGHQFPNYSSELNVNALLLGDSALYLCASSLEDSRSGNTIYFGEGSWLTVV.

The rearrangement links TRBV2 to TRBJ2-3, with D perhaps matching TRBD2 (6 bases). The CDR3 totals 16 residues. V lost 2 bases to trimming and J lost 2 bases, with 14 bases between them. Germline lookup yields CDR1 SNHLY and CDR2 FYNNEI. The CDR3 sequence: CASSERLLASTDTQYF. For the CDR3, the DNA is TGTGCCAGCAGTGAACGGTTACTAGCCTCCACAGATACGCAGTATTTT.

The chain employs TRBV2 and TRBJ1-5; 8 positions agree with TRBD1. This CDR3 comprises 13 residues. CDR1 SNHLY and CDR2 FYNNEI come from the germline V gene. With V trimmed by 10 bases and J by 4 bases, 6 bases remained unmatched. DNA for the CDR3: TGTGCCATCGGGGGACAGGAGAATCAGCCCCAGCATTTT. It is translated as CAIGGQENQPQHF.

The chain joins TRBV5-1 to TRBJ2-1, with 16 bases identical to TRBD2. The CDR3 sequence is 22 residues long. CDR1 is SGHRS and CDR2 is YFSETQ in the germline V gene. Losses at the gene ends were 4 bases for V and 4 bases for J; bases not matched to a gene: 20. In DNA, the CDR3 is TGCGCCAGCAGCCCGGGACACCGACCGGGACTAGCGGGAGGGCGAGAGTACAATGAGCAGTTCTTC. As protein: CASSPGHRPGLAGGREYNEQFF.

The chain employs TRBV30 and TRBJ1-4; no definite D call. The germline V and J ends were trimmed by 2 bases and 8 bases, with 9 bases remaining between them. Germline values: CDR1 GTSNPN, CDR2 SVGIG (reference sequence). This CDR3 is 12 amino acids long. CDR3 DNA sequence: TGTGCCTGGAGTTCGGGGAAGGAAAAACTGTTTTTT. The encoded protein is CAWSSGKEKLFF.

The chain uses TRBV19 and TRBJ2-7; TRBD2 agrees at 11 bases. After removal of 6 bases from V and 3 bases from J, the junction contained 7 bases not matched to a gene. The CDR3 covers 15 residues. Germline CDR1 and CDR2: LNHDA and SQIVND (reference sequence). The CDR3 DNA is TGTGCCAGTAGCTCTTCCGGGACTAGCGGCTACGAGCAGTACTTC. Its protein product is CASSSSGTSGYEQYF.

This chain uses TRBV7-2 with TRBJ1-1; D is ambiguous. Germline V gene sequence: CDR1 SGHTA, CDR2 FQGNSA. CDR3 length: 13 residues. Trimming pared 5 bases from V and 11 bases from J, leaving 18 bases between. The CDR3 coding sequence is TGTGCCAGCAGCGCGCACGTTGAGGGAACGGCTTTCTTT. Translated: CASSAHVEGTAFF.

For this clone: The sample carries other DNA sequences with the same CDR3. V usage is TRBV7-9 and J usage is TRBJ2-3; D is possibly TRBD1 (6 bases). V lost 1 base, J lost 2 bases, and 10 bases lay in between. CDR3 length: 15 residues. CDR1 and CDR2 (germline): SEHNR, FQNEAQ (reference sequence). CDR3 region: CASSLGGQSTDTQYF. The CDR3 region has the DNA TGTGCCAGCAGCTTAGGTGGACAGTCCACAGATACGCAGTATTTT.

The V gene is TRBV30, the J gene TRBJ1-6; TRBD1 aligns across 9 bases. V was clipped by 5 bases and J by 9 bases; unmatched bases: 5. Germline CDR1 reads GTSNPN; CDR2 reads SVGIG (reference sequence). This CDR3 spans 13 amino acids. CDR3 coding DNA: TGTGCCTGGCTAAGACAGGGGGGTTCACCCCTCCACTTT. It is translated as CAWLRQGGSPLHF.

The rearrangement links TRBV5-1 to TRBJ1-5, with D perhaps matching TRBD1 (6 bases). The ends were cut back, 0 bases at V and 1 base at J, with 8 bases in the middle. CDR1 and CDR2 from the germline V gene are SGHRS and YFSETQ. The CDR3 has 15 residues. The CDR3: CASSLGGTSNQPQHF. The CDR3 coding sequence is TGCGCCAGCAGCTTGGGGGGGACAAGCAATCAGCCCCAGCATTTT.